This entry describes one TCR beta chain. The clone's antigen remains unknown. It has no much larger one-base neighbor in the sample; base qualities were not kept. This specimen belongs to a study of spatial heterogeneity in lung cancer (dated by TCRdb to about 2019). At the level of the whole study: Beta-chain transcripts were consistently detected in greater numbers than alpha-chain transcripts, which likely reflected higher beta-chain transcript abundance. A strong correlation was found between TCR transcript counts in tumor regions and a T cell transcriptional module score from matched bulk RNA-seq. In the raw uncorrected reads, each unique combination of TCR and UMI appeared more than ten times on average. In non-small cell lung cancer, the study quantitatively compared TCR alpha and beta repertoires across several tumor regions, matched nontumor lung, and blood. TCR repertoire features were related to nonsynonymous mutation counts determined by whole-exome sequencing of tumor tissue. At surgery, both alpha and beta chains were TCR-sequenced in fewer than 250 tumor regions, about 64 matched nontumor lung samples and 56 PBMC samples.

The paper's findings and limits, for the study overall: Counts of ubiquitous and regional expanded TCRs were found to correlate with counts of ubiquitous and regional nonsynonymous mutations, respectively. Estimated TCR-seq coverage of tumor T cells was only approximately 7.4% for alpha chains and around 13% for beta chains. A correlation was observed between the number of expanded intratumoral alpha and beta TCRs and the tumor nonsynonymous mutation count. Additional single-cell paired TCR alpha and beta sequencing was considered necessary to confirm, at a functional level, the hypothesis that regional TCRs recognize regional mutations.

The protocol used for the library was 5' RACE. Sequencing was carried out with a NextSeq 500. To allow correction of PCR and sequencing errors, the TCR library protocol tagged every TCR cDNA molecule with a unique molecular identifier. In the authors' own workflow: TCR identification, UMI-based error correction and CDR3 extraction were performed with Decombinator tools. Expanded TCRs were defined as those above a frequency of 2 per 1,000, corresponding to the top 1% of the tumor frequency distribution. Expanded tumor TCRs were classed as regional if statistically deemed absent (corrected P<0.05) from at least one tumor region, otherwise ubiquitous. Each repertoire was subsampled 100 times to 5,000 TCRs, after which Renyi diversity was computed with the R vegan package. CDR3 similarity networks were built from amino acid triplet string-kernel similarity, connecting CDR3s with pairwise similarity above 0.82. TCRdb redid the processing of the public reads, applying fastp at Q25 and MiXCR, and retained in-frame beta chains. CDR3 protein sequences are deduplicated, and each keeps its most common genes and DNA. TCRdb's processing, not the authors', yielded these V and J calls. The sample contains roughly 5,100 distinct CDR3 sequences, roughly 12% of them found a single time. The top ten hold around 26% of the sample.

The time point label corresponds to: sample taken at primary tumor resection. Samples were obtained from approximately 76 patients with early-stage, untreated non-small cell lung cancer from the lung TRACERx cohort. Whole RNA extracted from tumor and nontumor lung tissue, or from cryopreserved PBMC samples, was used for TCR sequencing without cell sorting. Only patients with enough RNA available from two or more tumor regions were chosen for TCR sequencing. Before being selected, tumor and adjacent nontumor lung specimens were reviewed by a lung pathologist. V and J are truncated by 1 base and 5 bases respectively, leaving an intervening sequence of 12 bases. The germline V gene yields ENHRY for CDR1 and SYGVKD for CDR2. The CDR3 starts with the cysteine, ends with the phenylalanine, and has 14 residues. CDR3 DNA is the only sequence kept; it has 42 bases, read in frame from the first base.

This receptor was obtained from a male donor with early-stage non-small cell lung cancer. The material sequenced was lung tumor tissue, taken at surgery. This sequence uses TRBV10-3 and TRBJ2-7, with the D call perhaps TRBD1 or TRBD2, as 5 bases match in each case. The CDR3 corresponds to CAISEFRGADEQYF. The nucleotides are TGTGCCATCAGTGAGTTTCGAGGGGCGGACGAGCAGTACTTC.